The 22 T cell receptor beta chains presented below share a single source sample, sequenced in a study of T cells in localized non-small cell lung cancer (dated by TCRdb to the early 2020s). Receptor libraries were prepared by the immunoSEQ multiplex PCR assay. The table was pulled from immuneACCESS by TCRdb, which kept in-frame rearrangements only. Such tables lose some clones; where checked, under half of the loss comes from unresolved V genes, and the rest has no known cause. Here the sample has roughly 40,000 clones; around 90% occur a single time. Approximately 3.4% of the sample comes from the top ten. The sequences come from peripheral blood, collected before any cancer treatment. The receptors were gathered from a man aged 18-55 years with stage I lung adenocarcinoma.

The chain uses TRBV7-2 and TRBJ2-2, with TRBD1 matching over 7 bases. Germline trimming cut 5 bases from V and 2 bases from J; bases unmatched to any gene: 5. This CDR3 is built from 15 residues. The germline gives CDR1 SGHTA, CDR2 FQGNSA. The CDR3 DNA follows: TGTGCCAGCAGCGTACGACAGGGTAACACCGGGGAGCTGTTTTTT. Its protein product is CASSVRQGNTGELFF.

The chain employs TRBV6-5 and TRBJ2-7; unclear D gene. The CDR3 spans 15 residues. The V and J ends lost 2 bases and 4 bases respectively, with 15 bases between them. Looked up from germline, CDR1 is MNHEY and CDR2 is SVGAGI. This CDR3 reads CASSYTTESAYEQYF. The CDR3, as DNA: TGTGCCAGCAGTTACACCACAGAAAGTGCTTACGAGCAGTACTTC.

The gene calls are TRBV5-1 and TRBJ2-1, with TRBD2 matching over 11 bases. The CDR3 has 15 amino acids. The V gene's germline CDR1 is SGHRS and CDR2 YFSETQ. V was pared by 0 bases and J by 8 bases, with 4 bases of the junction left unmatched. As DNA, the CDR3 is TGCGCCAGCAGCTTGGGGCTAGCGGGGGGTGATGAGCAGTTCTTC. Translated, it gives CASSLGLAGGDEQFF.

The chain recombines TRBV21-1 with TRBJ1-1. TRBV21-1 is assigned pseudogene status. This CDR3 comprises 14 residues. The CDR3 bases are TGTGCCAGCAGCAAGCCGACTCCTCCAGCTGAAGCTTTCTTT. Its protein is CASSKPTPPAEAFF.

With regard to this clone: Germline is not matched at one junction end, which may reflect a read error. The chain is built from TRBV6-6 and TRBJ2-7, with D possibly matching TRBD2 (5 bases). Germline V CDR1 and CDR2: MNHNY, SVGAGI (reference sequence). The CDR3 length is 13 residues. CDR3 bases: TGTACCAGCAGTTACTCGGGGAGCTACGAGCAGTACTTC. Amino acids: CTSSYSGSYEQYF.

J is TRBJ1-2 and V is TRBV5-6; no clear D gene. The CDR3 sequence is 14 residues long. Trimming cost V 0 bases and J 5 bases, with 11 bases left between them. Germline V lookup: CDR1 SGHDT, CDR2 YYEEEE. CDR3 coding DNA: TGTGCCAGCAGCTTGGGACATGATCAATATGGCTACACCTTC. The encoded protein is CASSLGHDQYGYTF.

The chain joins TRBV7-2 to TRBJ2-7; TRBD2 agrees at 8 bases. Trimming took 3 bases from V and 0 from J; bases not matched to a gene: 4. Germline loops: CDR1 SGHTA, CDR2 FQGNSA. This CDR3 is built from 15 residues. CDR3 amino acids: CASSFSGESSYEQYF. The CDR3 nucleotides are TGTGCCAGCAGCTTTAGCGGGGAAAGCTCCTACGAGCAGTACTTC.

The rearrangement joins TRBV11-3 to TRBJ1-3; perhaps TRBD1 as D (6 bases). The CDR3 is 15 residues long. Germline V gene lookup returns CDR1 SGHNT and CDR2 YENEEA. The V gene lost 1 base and the J gene lost 1 base, with 8 bases spanning the gap. CDR3 bases: TGTGCCAGCAGCTTAGGAGGACAGTCTGGAAACACCATATATTTT. Translated: CASSLGGQSGNTIYF.

The chain combines TRBV4-2 with TRBJ2-7; D possibly corresponds to TRBD1 (6 bases). The CDR3 has 13 residues. Germline V gene sequence: CDR1 LGHNA, CDR2 YNFKEQ. V dropped 2 bases and J dropped 4 bases, with 9 bases sitting between them. CDR3 amino acids: CASSQTQGYEQYF. The CDR3 DNA reads as TGTGCCAGCAGCCAAACACAGGGTTACGAGCAGTACTTC.

The chain links TRBV19 to TRBJ2-1, with D uncertain. The CDR3 is 15 residues long. Germline CDR1 reads LNHDA; CDR2 reads SQIVND (reference sequence). V was shortened by 1 base and J by 0 bases, with 7 bases between the two germline ends. The CDR3 DNA sequence: TGTGCCAGTAGTATAGCGGAGACCTCCTACAATGAGCAGTTCTTC. Its protein is CASSIAETSYNEQFF.

This chain uses TRBV28 with TRBJ1-5; 7 bases agree with TRBD1. CDR1 MDHEN and CDR2 SYDVKM come from the germline V gene. There are 15 residues in the CDR3. J lost 7 bases, V lost 5 bases, and 11 bases had no gene match. CDR3 region: CASSSPGQDGQPQHF. In nucleotides, the CDR3 is TGTGCCAGCAGTAGCCCTGGACAGGATGGACAGCCCCAGCATTTT.

J is TRBJ1-1 and V is TRBV15; D is unclear. From germline, CDR1 is LNHNV and CDR2 YYDKDF (reference sequence). The length of the CDR3 is 14 residues. V lost 5 bases and J lost 1, with 11 bases in between. CDR3 coding DNA: TGTGCCACCAGCCCACAAGGGTGGAACACTGAAGCTTTCTTT. The encoded protein is CATSPQGWNTEAFF.

V is TRBV19 and J is TRBJ2-7; D unresolved. This CDR3 has 14 residues. Trimming took 3 bases from V and 2 from J, leaving 11 bases between them. From germline, CDR1 is LNHDA and CDR2 SQIVND (reference sequence). For the CDR3, the DNA is TGTGCCAGTAGTATTGCTGGGATCCCCTACGAGCAGTACTTC. This gives the protein CASSIAGIPYEQYF.

The chain links TRBV28 to TRBJ1-2, with D perhaps matching TRBD1 (6 bases). Trimming stripped 7 bases from V and 0 bases from J, with 12 bases between. Germline V gives CDR1 MDHEN, CDR2 SYDVKM. The CDR3 consists of 14 residues. CDR3 residues: CASTQNRANYGYTF. CDR3 bases: TGTGCCAGCACCCAGAACAGGGCTAACTATGGCTACACCTTC.

V is TRBV28 and J is TRBJ1-2; 8 bases line up with TRBD1. V gave up 11 bases and J gave up 4 bases; unmatched junction bases: 6. This CDR3 region has 12 residues. Germline V CDR1 and CDR2: MDHEN, SYDVKM. CDR3 nucleotide sequence: TGTGCCGGAGGACAGGGAAGCTATGGCTACACCTTC. The encoded protein is CAGGQGSYGYTF.

The chain recombines TRBV5-4 with TRBJ2-5; perhaps TRBD2 as D (5 bases). The CDR3 covers 14 residues. Germline CDR1 SGHNT, CDR2 YYREEE (reference sequence). The ends were cut back, 4 bases at V and 0 bases at J, with 10 bases in the middle. CDR3 protein: CASSLRLHQETQYF. As DNA, the CDR3 is TGTGCCAGCAGCCTGCGACTACACCAAGAGACCCAGTACTTC.

In this sample, this clone turned up once. This rearrangement joins TRBV7-2 to TRBJ1-1, with D unclear. The CDR3 runs to 13 residues. The germline V gene has CDR1 SGHTA and CDR2 FQGNSA. The ends were cut back, 4 bases at V and 1 base at J, with 7 bases in the middle. CDR3 sequence (DNA): TGTGCCAGCAGCTATAATGGGAACACTGAAGCTTTCTTT. It codes for CASSYNGNTEAFF.

V usage is TRBV4-3 and J usage is TRBJ2-1, with 9 bases fitting TRBD2. V lost 4 bases to trimming and J lost 8 bases; unmatched junction nucleotides: 9. Germline V CDR1 and CDR2: LGHNA, YSLEER. This CDR3 is 15 amino acids long. The CDR3 nucleotides are TGCGCCAGCAGCCCCTGGGCGGGGGGGCGAGATGAGCAGTTCTTC. The encoded protein is CASSPWAGGRDEQFF.

This rearrangement joins TRBV9 to TRBJ1-1; D gene ambiguous. Germline V CDR1 and CDR2: SGDLS, YYNGEE. The V end was cut by 4 bases, the J end by 3 bases, with 13 bases between. The CDR3 consists of 14 residues. In DNA, the CDR3 is TGTGCCAGCAGCCTGATAGGAGGAGACACTGAAGCTTTCTTT. This sequence encodes CASSLIGGDTEAFF.

The chain is built from TRBV4-1 and TRBJ2-1; D uncertain. The CDR3 consists of 18 residues. Trimming pared 0 bases from V and 2 bases from J, leaving 17 bases between. Germline-derived CDR1 and CDR2 are MGHRA and YSYEKL. CDR3 DNA: TGCGCCAGCAGCCAAGATTTGCTCGCTTCCCCCGCCTACAATGAGCAGTTCTTC. Protein sequence: CASSQDLLASPAYNEQFF.

The rearrangement uses TRBV5-1 and TRBJ2-2; 7 nucleotides line up with TRBD1. The CDR3 runs to 16 residues. Losses at the gene ends were 0 bases for V and 3 bases for J; bases not matched to a gene: 5. Germline V gives CDR1 SGHRS, CDR2 YFSETQ. Written as DNA, the CDR3 is TGCGCCAGCAGCTTGGCGACAGGGCCTTACACCGGGGAGCTGTTTTTT. It translates to CASSLATGPYTGELFF. The whole variable domain, remainder taken from reference TRBV5-1 and TRBJ2-2, is KAGVTQTPRYLIKTRGQQVTLSCSPISGHRSVSWYQQTPGQGLQFLFEYFSETQRNKGNFPGRFSGRQFSNSRSEMNVSTLELGDSALYLCASSLATGPYTGELFFGEGSRLTVL.

This chain connects TRBV19 to TRBJ1-5; D remains ambiguous. V was trimmed by 5 bases and J by 0 bases, leaving 11 bases between them. CDR3 length: 15 residues. Germline V gene lookup returns CDR1 LNHDA and CDR2 SQIVND (reference sequence). The CDR3 protein is CASSPGAYSNQPQHF. CDR3 bases: TGTGCCAGTAGTCCGGGTGCTTATAGCAATCAGCCCCAGCATTTT.